This TCR beta chain derives from a study of CD8+ T cells in alopecia areata. cDNA reverse transcribed from extracted RNA served as the sequencing template. Only in-frame clones appear in the TCRdb table, and some are missing; sequencing was by immunoSEQ multiplex PCR. The sample consists of tens of thousands of clones, about three fifths of them appearing once. This TCR derives from a human donor with alopecia areata. This specimen consisted of CD8+ T cells sorted from blood, obtained at week 0.

This CDR3 is CASSFYSVDTGELFF. CDR3 sequence (DNA): TGTGCCAGCAGCTTTTATTCAGTCGACACCGGGGAGCTGTTTTTT. The gene calls are TRBV7-9 and TRBJ2-2; D not certain. The CDR3 covers 15 residues. Germline V gives CDR1 SEHNR, CDR2 FQNEAQ (reference sequence). The V end lost 3 bases, the J end lost 3 bases, and 11 bases lay between the germline ends.